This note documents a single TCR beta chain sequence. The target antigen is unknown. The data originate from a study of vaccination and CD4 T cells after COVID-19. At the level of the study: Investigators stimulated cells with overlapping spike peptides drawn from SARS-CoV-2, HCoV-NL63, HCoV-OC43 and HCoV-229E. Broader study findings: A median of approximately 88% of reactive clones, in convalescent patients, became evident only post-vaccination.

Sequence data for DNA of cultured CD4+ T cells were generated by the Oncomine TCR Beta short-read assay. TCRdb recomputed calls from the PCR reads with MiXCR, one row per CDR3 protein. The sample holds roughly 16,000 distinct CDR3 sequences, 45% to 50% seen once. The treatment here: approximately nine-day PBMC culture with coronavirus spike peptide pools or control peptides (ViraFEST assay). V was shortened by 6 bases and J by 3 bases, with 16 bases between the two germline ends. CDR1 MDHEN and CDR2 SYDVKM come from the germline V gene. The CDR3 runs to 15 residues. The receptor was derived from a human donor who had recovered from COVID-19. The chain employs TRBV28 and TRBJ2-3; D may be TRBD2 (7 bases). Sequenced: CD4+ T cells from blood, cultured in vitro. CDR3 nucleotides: TGTGCCAGCAGCGAGGGGGGGGCGGGTACAGATACGCAGTATTTT. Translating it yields CASSEGGAGTDTQYF.